This T cell receptor (beta chain) emerged from a study of beta chain features in type 1 diabetes. Reverse transcribing all isolated RNA meant expressed TCRB transcripts were sequenced. The assay was immunoSEQ multiplex PCR, and TCRdb's table has in-frame clones only and misses some. The sample contains roughly 180,000 clones, less than 10% of which appear only once. V lost 2 bases and J lost 8, with 18 bases in between. The CDR3 has 16 amino acids. Germline-derived CDR1 and CDR2 are SEHNR and FQNEAQ (reference sequence). Findings of the study overall: For Type 1 diabetes patients, all four CD4+ subsets carried TCRB CDR3s that were moderately but significantly shorter. Patients showed naive, central memory and Treg TCRB repertoires that appeared more similar than those of healthy donors. Type 1 diabetes patients had VDJ junctions that carried fewer insertions and more deletions. Researchers could not determine here whether HLA type influences TCRB rearrangement.

Blood was drawn once from each donor into heparinised tubes. The draws averaged about 0.12 L. This clone was seen a few times. What it binds is unknown. V usage is TRBV7-9 and J usage is TRBJ1-4, with D possibly TRBD1 on 5 matching bases. The receptor was isolated from a man between 18 and 35 years old with type 1 diabetes. Material: central memory CD4+ T cells from blood. CDR3 in DNA: TGTGCCAGCAGCTTAAGCGGGGCAGGCGGGTCGGAAAAACTGTTTTTT. Its translation: CASSLSGAGGSEKLFF.